Listed here is a single T cell receptor beta chain. This clone's antigen is unknown. The sample holds no much larger clone one base away, and base qualities are not on file. This entry comes from a study of blood T cell repertoires in COVID-19 (dated by TCRdb to 2020 to 2022). Context from the whole study: Samples from collaborators originated in the United States, Italy and Spain and spanned both the acute and convalescent phases of COVID-19. A freely available public database, intended as a resource for researchers studying the immune response to SARS-CoV-2, is where the repertoires were released. HLA class I and class II types, where available, came from metadata supplied by the sample provider rather than from assay-based typing. A de-identified subject ID, COVID-19 status, age in years and sex were almost always included in the sample metadata. Samples were obtained from the ongoing ImmuneRACE study (first 160 participants) and from 950 to 1,500 subjects provided by 6 global collaborators. Deeply sampled blood TCRbeta repertoires from subjects exposed to, actively infected with, or recovered from COVID-19 were included in the dataset. The prospective study material was composed of cDNA or gDNA derived from T cells, B-cell-depleted T cells, or PBMCs.

Summary of the overall study and its limitations: Clinical and demographic metadata were provided uncurated, with the amount varying by source and participant.

TCRbeta CDR3 regions were amplified from genomic DNA by means of the immunoSEQ Assay, a bias-controlled multiplex PCR. The published analysis was carried out like this. Within the assay, amplification of reference gene primers was used to estimate how many nucleated cells each sample contained. To quantify the absolute abundance of each unique TCRbeta CDR3 rearrangement, sequence reads were collapsed and filtered. For each sample, productive Simpson clonality was calculated as the square root of Simpson's diversity index over productive rearrangements. Held by TCRdb, this immuneACCESS table contains in-frame sequences only and omits some clones. Under half of the omission traces to an unresolved V gene where checked; the cause of the rest is unknown. Clone size and the V and J calls come from that table; the DNA yielded D and trimming. The sample records roughly 250,000 clones, around four fifths of which are singletons. More than 6% of the sample goes to the ten largest clones.

The CDR3 has 15 amino acids, counting the end cysteine and phenylalanine. Only the CDR3 DNA is retained, 45 bases long and in frame from the first base. The germline V gene (reference sequence) yields GTSNPN for CDR1 and SVGIG for CDR2. V gives up 0 bases and J gives up 3 bases, and the segment between their germline ends measures 12 bases. Collaborating institutions collected whole blood in K2EDTA tubes following their own protocols. For TCRbeta analysis, collaborators shipped samples as frozen whole blood, isolated PBMCs, or DNA extracted from either of those sample types. This TCR was sampled from a woman between 55 and 75 years old with active or convalescent COVID-19. The sample taken for sequencing was peripheral blood. The V gene is TRBV30 and the J gene is TRBJ1-5, with TRBD1 as a weak D call on 5 bases. Here is the DNA: TGTGCCTGGAGTGTCCGGGGGGACTACAATCAGCCCCAGCATTTT. This is translated as CAWSVRGDYNQPQHF. Outside the CDR3, residues come from the reference TRBV30 and TRBJ1-5 proteins, so the full variable domain is: SQTIHQWPATLVQPVGSPLSLECTVEGTSNPNLYWYRQAAGRGLQLLFYSVGIGQISSEVPQNLSASRPQDRQFILSSKKLLLSDSGFYLCAWSVRGDYNQPQHFGDGTRLSIL.